This is a list of T cell receptor beta chains from one sample in a study of early stage breast cancer tumors. Assay: immunoSEQ multiplex PCR; the TCRdb copy retains only in-frame clones and omits some. Of some 35,000 clones in the sample, over 70% were seen once. Specimen: blood. These receptors were taken from a person between 55 and 69 years old with breast cancer. CDR3s include the opening cysteine and the closing phenylalanine or tryptophan. Fields, in order: V gene, J gene, clone size, D gene, CDR3 DNA, CDR3 protein. A D gene is named only where the DNA matches it firmly. For some rows the clone size is stated as once, few or many, or as a class when expanded; others skip it.

V: TRBV6-1
J: TRBJ1-2
size: .
D: TRBD1
DNA: TGTGCCAGCACCCGACAGGGAAGTTCCTATGGCTACACCTTC
CDR3: CASTRQGSSYGYTF

V: TRBV27
J: TRBJ1-6
size: .
D: TRBD1
DNA: TGTGCCAGCAGCCCAGGGACAGGGGGCCGAAATTCACCCCTCCACTTT
CDR3: CASSPGTGGRNSPLHF

V: TRBV11-2
J: TRBJ2-2
size: .
D: .
DNA: TGTGCCAGCAGCTTAGAGGGGCCCGGGGAGCTGTTTTTT
CDR3: CASSLEGPGELFF

V: TRBV7-6
J: TRBJ2-3
size: .
D: TRBD1
DNA: TGTGCCAGCAGCTTAAGCGGGACAGGGAGCACAGATACGCAGTATTTT
CDR3: CASSLSGTGSTDTQYF

V: TRBV30
J: TRBJ2-4
size: .
D: .
DNA: TGTGCCTGGGAGACAGGTTCGATAAAAAAAAACATTCAGTACTTC
CDR3: CAWETGSIKKNIQYF

V: TRBV7-9
J: TRBJ2-1
size: few
D: TRBD1
DNA: TGTGCCAGCACAGGGACAGCTTCCTACAATGAGCAGTTCTTC
CDR3: CASTGTASYNEQFF

V: TRBV4-2
J: TRBJ2-1
size: .
D: TRBD1
DNA: TGTGCCAGCAGCCCGGACAGGGCGTACAATGAGCAGTTCTTC
CDR3: CASSPDRAYNEQFF

V: TRBV18
J: TRBJ2-3
size: .
D: .
DNA: TGTGCCAGCGCCTCCCTAGGGGTAGTCACAGATACGCAGTATTTT
CDR3: CASASLGVVTDTQYF

V: TRBV4-1
J: TRBJ2-2
size: medium-sized
D: TRBD2
DNA: TGCGCCAGCAGCCAAGATCTAGCGGGAAGCACCGGGGAGCTGTTTTTT
CDR3: CASSQDLAGSTGELFF

V: TRBV6-5
J: TRBJ2-5
size: .
D: .
DNA: TGTGCCAGCAGTTACTCTGGCTTTCAAGAGACCCAGTACTTC
CDR3: CASSYSGFQETQYF

V: TRBV19
J: TRBJ2-7
size: .
D: TRBD1
DNA: TGTGCCAGTAGTATAGCGGGACAGGGGGCGTACGAGCAGTACTTC
CDR3: CASSIAGQGAYEQYF

V: TRBV19
J: TRBJ1-1
size: .
D: .
DNA: TGTGCCAGTAGTATCGGAGGGATAGGCACTGAAGCTTTCTTT
CDR3: CASSIGGIGTEAFF

V: TRBV5-4
J: TRBJ2-5
size: .
D: TRBD2
DNA: TGTGCCAGCAGCTCCGGACTAGCGGGAGTGGAGACCCAGTACTTC
CDR3: CASSSGLAGVETQYF

V: TRBV19
J: TRBJ2-6
size: .
D: .
DNA: TGTGCCAGTAGTATCAGGGGTACCGGGGCCAACGTCCTGACTTTC
CDR3: CASSIRGTGANVLTF

V: TRBV11-2
J: TRBJ1-4
size: once
D: TRBD1
DNA: TGTGCCAGCAGCAAGGGACAGCGCGGGGGTGAAAAACTGTTTTTT
CDR3: CASSKGQRGGEKLFF

V: TRBV12-5
J: TRBJ2-3
size: .
D: TRBD2
DNA: TGTGCTAGTGGTTTGGGGGGACAGACTAGCGGGAGGAGATTCGGTAGCACAGATACGCAGTATTTT
CDR3: CASGLGGQTSGRRFGSTDTQYF

V: TRBV19
J: TRBJ1-3
size: once
D: .
DNA: TGTGCCAGTACGGGTCGAGGGGCCGGAAACACCATATATTTT
CDR3: CASTGRGAGNTIYF

V: TRBV11-2
J: TRBJ2-2
size: .
D: .
DNA: TGTGCCAGCAGCCCAGTATCATGGGCAATGACCGGGGAGCTGTTTTTT
CDR3: CASSPVSWAMTGELFF

V: TRBV27
J: TRBJ2-2
size: .
D: .
DNA: TGTGCCAGCAGTTTAACCAGGGAGAACGGGGAGCTGTTTTTT
CDR3: CASSLTRENGELFF

V: TRBV29-1
J: TRBJ2-5
size: once
D: .
DNA: TGCAGCGTTGGGTGGCAGTCCAAAGAGACCCAGTACTTC
CDR3: CSVGWQSKETQYF

V: TRBV9
J: TRBJ2-3
size: .
D: TRBD2
DNA: TGTGCCAGCAGCGTAGGGTTGGGAGGCGGGGGACGCACAGATACGCAGTATTTT
CDR3: CASSVGLGGGGRTDTQYF

V: TRBV19
J: TRBJ2-1
size: .
D: .
DNA: TGTGCCAGTAGTTTTCCCTCCGGGTCTAATAGGCTTTACAATGAGCAGTTCTTC
CDR3: CASSFPSGSNRLYNEQFF

V: TRBV5-8
J: TRBJ1-1
size: .
D: .
DNA: TGTGCCAGCAGCGGAGAAACAGGGATTGAAGCTTTCTTT
CDR3: CASSGETGIEAFF

V: TRBV5-8
J: TRBJ2-7
size: .
D: .
DNA: TGTGCCAGCAGCCGCAATGGGGCAGCTACCTACGAGCAGTACTTC
CDR3: CASSRNGAATYEQYF

V: TRBV19
J: TRBJ1-5
size: .
D: TRBD1
DNA: TGTGCCAGTAGTGTCACTCCCGGGACAGGGGGCAATCAGCCCCAGCATTTT
CDR3: CASSVTPGTGGNQPQHF